Given below is one T cell receptor beta chain in context. Its antigen is not yet known. Per-base qualities were not stored, and no clone one base away is much larger. The receptor library was made with 5' RACE. TCRdb names Illumina HiSeq 2000 as the instrument used. Template switching added a universal primer binding site, and the final cDNA carried a unique molecular identifier that allowed TCR cDNA molecules to be counted accurately. First-strand cDNA for TCR alpha and beta chains was synthesized from specific primers in the conserved constant-segment region. To control for contamination, every cDNA library carried two barcodes: a SMART-Mk sample barcode plus Illumina barcodes. TruSeq adapter sequences and Illumina sample barcodes were added in two successive PCR steps. The TCR alpha and beta cDNA libraries were sequenced on the Illumina HiSeq platform using custom primers. Per the source publication's procedure: MiGEC processed the raw reads to extract unique molecular identifiers, while MiXCR was used to determine the CDR3 positions. Recombination models were inferred per individual with the repgenHMM and IGoR tools using an EM algorithm. The tcR package in R was used for shared clonotype analysis, with sharing normalized by the product of cloneset sizes. Out-of-frame nonproductive sequences were analyzed to study raw recombination free of thymic and clonal selection effects. TCRdb itself trimmed the public reads at Q25 with fastp, ran MiXCR and retained productive beta chains. Rows with one shared CDR3 protein collapse into an entry with the most common genes and DNA. For this entry, the V and J calls and clone size follow TCRdb and not the study's own pipeline. This sample gives under 900,000 distinct CDR3 sequences in total; 15% to 20% of them show up just once. Around 13% of the sample is taken by the ten largest.

The data derive from a study of identical twins (dated by TCRdb to about 2016). Background on the whole study: To test whether fetal clonotypes persist, this study deep-sequenced TCR alpha and beta repertoires from monozygotic twins, from unrelated adults of various ages, and from cord blood. To rule out contamination, replicate twin experiments were performed at different times with different library preparation protocols. The investigation overall reported the following: Invariant T cells such as MAIT and iNKT could partly confound zero-insertion analyses, though diverse VJ usage argued against this for most clonotypes. Conclusions relied on cross-sectional statistical analysis, since the same donors could not be followed over many years. Excess twin sharing in beta out-of-frame sequences was weaker because fewer shared sequences lowered the signal-to-noise ratio. Fewer insertions were carried by abundant cord blood beta clonotypes, a similar but weaker trend appeared in young adult naive repertoires, and no such trend appeared in memory repertoires. Out-of-frame TCR alpha sharing in monozygotic twins was systematically underestimated by recombination models, whereas sharing between unrelated individuals was in agreement with the recombination models. Compared with coincidental sharing between unrelated individuals, out-of-frame TCR alpha sequences shared between twins showed an excess of sequences with low generation probability.

Every donor was a healthy Caucasian. Three pairs of female monozygotic twins, all aged about 18 to 29 years, made up the twin cohort. RNA for TCR libraries was isolated from peripheral blood mononuclear cells. The CDR3 runs 15 residues from the cysteine to the phenylalanine. Kept here is only the CDR3 DNA, which spans 45 bases and is read in frame from base 1. V and J are truncated by 2 bases and 4 bases respectively, leaving an intervening sequence of 12 bases. CDR1 and CDR2, per the germline V gene, are MNHEY and SVGAGI. This sample was also put to use in a study of T cells expressing NK-cell markers. From the second report: In sorted CD3+CD56+NKG2C+, CD3+CD56+NKG2C- and CD3+CD56-NKG2C+ T-cell subsets from several donors, TCR beta-chain repertoires were profiled. Seven of the eight sequenced donors were HCMV-seropositive and one was HCMV-seronegative. To restrict sorting to alphabetaTCR-expressing T cells, an anti-gammadeltaTCR antibody was added in several experiments. For six donors, the dominant CD3+CD56+NKG2C+ clonotypes were among the top 10 CD8+ clonotypes and accounted for about 1.0-7.5% of CD8+ T cells. Those dominant clonotypes were again the most abundant among CD3+CD56-NKG2C+ cells in several donors, at about 25-60.1%. Whether the expanded NKG2C-expressing T cell clones were specific for HCMV antigens remained unclear. Randomly selected healthy volunteers, three men and five women, were used as the eight sequenced donors. HCMV serostatus was determined by detecting HCMV-specific IgG in serum with a commercial ELISA kit. For six donors, unsorted PBMC were also used to sequence bulk peripheral blood T-cell repertoires. Reads were demultiplexed and grouped by UMI with MIGEC, and clonotypes were assembled and quantified with MiTCR. To exclude erroneous sequences, any TCR cDNA sequence not supported by at least two reads was discarded. The tcR package was used for downstream repertoire analysis, and clonotypes were matched between fractions using CDR3 nucleotide sequence together with V segment. VDJmatch was used to annotate antigen specificity against VDJdb, with one amino acid substitution in CDR3 permitted.

The sequenced sample consisted of PBMCs. Recombination joined TRBV6-5 with TRBJ2-1; no D gene is confidently identified. The receptor's source is a woman in her late teens or twenties in good health. The sequenced DNA: TGTGCCAGCAGTTACAGGCAGAGATCTTACAATGAGCAGTTCTTC. Its translation is CASSYRQRSYNEQFF.